The 15 T cell receptor beta chains presented below share a single source sample, sequenced in a study of blood T cell dynamics during melanoma immunotherapy. Time point: pre-treatment baseline. Produced via immunoSEQ multiplex PCR; TCRdb's table is partial and in-frame only. Of 5,000 to 6,500 clones detected, around nine tenths appear once; the ten largest clones hold 3.3%. The sample in question was blood, obtained from a patient treated with checkpoint blockade. The receptors shown here come from a human donor with melanoma.

The DNA of the CDR3 is TGTGCCAGCAGACCCCCTAATTTCGTCCACGAGCAGTACTTC. As protein: CASRPPNFVHEQYF. This rearrangement joins TRBV7-2 to TRBJ2-7, with D unresolved. This CDR3 has 14 residues. V gave up 6 bases and J gave up 5 bases, with 17 bases separating them. CDR1 SGHTA and CDR2 FQGNSA come from the germline V gene.

The chain joins TRBV6-1 to TRBJ2-1, with 11 bases identical to TRBD2. Germline-derived CDR1 and CDR2 are MNHNS and SASEGT. J gave up 1 base and V 1 base, and 9 bases lay outside the gene matches. The CDR3 totals 19 residues. CDR3 residues: CASSEVLAGGRLSYNEQFF. CDR3 bases: TGTGCCAGCAGTGAAGTCCTAGCGGGGGGTCGTTTATCCTACAATGAGCAGTTCTTC.

V and J are TRBV5-1 and TRBJ2-3; D not resolved. CDR1 SGHRS and CDR2 YFSETQ come from the germline V gene. This CDR3 comprises 14 residues. V lost 0 bases and J lost 2, with 7 bases in between. The CDR3 coding sequence is TGCGCCAGCAGCTTGGAGGCAAACACAGATACGCAGTATTTT. Encoded protein: CASSLEANTDTQYF.

The V gene is TRBV7-8, the J gene TRBJ2-1; D perhaps matches TRBD2 (5 bases). Germline V gene lookup returns CDR1 SGHVS and CDR2 FQNEAQ. V was pared by 2 bases and J by 4 bases, with 9 bases between. CDR3 length: 14 amino acids. The CDR3 loop reads CASSLRGKYNEQFF. CDR3 bases: TGTGCCAGCAGCTTAAGAGGGAAATACAATGAGCAGTTCTTC.

The chain employs TRBV28 and TRBJ2-1; 9 bases align to TRBD2. The CDR3 is made up of 15 amino acids. V lost 4 bases, J lost 4 bases, and 5 bases stayed unmatched. Germline V gene data show CDR1 as MDHEN and CDR2 as SYDVKM. In DNA form, the CDR3 reads TGTGCCAGCAGTTGGGTAGCGGGGGCTTACAATGAGCAGTTCTTC. The encoded protein is CASSWVAGAYNEQFF.

The chain employs TRBV4-1 and TRBJ1-2; D ambiguous. V lost 1 base, J lost 3 bases, and 12 bases lay in between. Germline loops: CDR1 MGHRA, CDR2 YSYEKL. The CDR3 spans 15 residues. The DNA for the CDR3 is TGCGCCAGCAGCCAAGCTCCCCAGGACGACTATGGCTACACCTTC. Protein: CASSQAPQDDYGYTF.

The J gene is TRBJ2-3, the V gene TRBV9; perhaps TRBD2 as D (6 bases). Germline CDR1 SGDLS, CDR2 YYNGEE. The V end was cut by 4 bases, the J end by 1 base, with 16 bases between. This CDR3 contains 16 residues. CDR3 DNA sequence: TGTGCCAGCAGCCCCACCCGGGGACTCCGCACAGATACGCAGTATTTT. As protein: CASSPTRGLRTDTQYF.

This clone was picked up one time. This sequence joins TRBV4-2 and TRBJ2-3, with 10 bases that match TRBD2. CDR1 is LGHNA, CDR2 YNFKEQ, per germline. CDR3 length: 16 residues. V dropped 0 bases and J dropped 4; count of bases not matched to a gene: 4. The CDR3 DNA reads TGTGCCAGCAGCCAAGACAGCGGGAGGGGCGCAGATACGCAGTATTTT. It codes for CASSQDSGRGADTQYF.

The chain combines TRBV7-2 with TRBJ2-1, with no clear D. Per germline, CDR1 SGHTA and CDR2 FQGNSA. V lost 1 base and J lost 7, with 8 bases in between. The CDR3 sequence is 13 residues long. The CDR3 nucleotides are TGTGCCAGCAGCTTAGAGATGCGGAATGAGCAGTTCTTC. Protein product: CASSLEMRNEQFF.

CDR3 protein: CASSLSGRASPSGNEQFF. CDR3 bases: TGTGCCAGCAGCCTTAGCGGGAGGGCCTCCCCCAGTGGGAATGAGCAGTTCTTC. The genes are TRBV7-6 and TRBJ2-1; 11 bases are shared with TRBD2. CDR1 is SGHVS, CDR2 FNYEAQ, per germline. CDR3 length equals 18 residues. After removal of 5 bases from V and 7 bases from J, the junction contained 16 bases not matched to a gene.

This clone has a single count. V and J are TRBV7-2 and TRBJ2-5; 7 nucleotides agree with TRBD2. V gave up 3 bases and J gave up 5 bases; unmatched junction bases: 9. This CDR3 region has 15 residues. Germline CDR1 SGHTA, CDR2 FQGNSA. Here the CDR3 DNA reads TGTGCCAGCAGCTTCCAGCGGGGAGGGCTGGAGACCCAGTACTTC. Protein product: CASSFQRGGLETQYF.

CDR3 in amino acids: CASSTQGYDTGELFF. CDR3 DNA: TGTGCCAGCAGCACTCAGGGATACGACACCGGGGAGCTGTTTTTT. J is TRBJ2-2 and V is TRBV9; possibly TRBD1 for D (5 bases). In germline, CDR1 is SGDLS, CDR2 YYNGEE. The CDR3 loop spans 15 amino acids. The ends were cut back, 4 bases at V and 3 bases at J, with 13 bases in the middle.

V and J are TRBV9 and TRBJ2-1; tentatively, D is TRBD1 (5 bases). The CDR3 consists of 16 residues. The V gene lost 0 bases and the J gene lost 0 bases, with 10 bases spanning the gap. CDR1 is SGDLS, CDR2 YYNGEE, per germline. The chain's CDR3 is CASSVEGVSSYNEQFF. Here the CDR3 DNA reads TGTGCCAGCAGCGTAGAAGGGGTGAGCTCCTACAATGAGCAGTTCTTC. Using reference TRBV9 and TRBJ2-1 for the parts outside the CDR3, the full variable domain is DSGVTQTPKHLITATGQRVTLRCSPRSGDLSVYWYQQSLDQGLQFLIQYYNGEERAKGNILERFSAQQFPDLHSELNLSSLELGDSALYFCASSVEGVSSYNEQFFGPGTRLTVL.

This clone has only a few counts. The chain uses TRBV18 and TRBJ1-2, with D perhaps TRBD1 (5 bases). CDR1 and CDR2 (germline): KGHSH, LQKENI. The CDR3 is made up of 13 amino acids. Trimming stripped 3 bases from V and 8 bases from J, with 13 bases between. Written as DNA, the CDR3 is TGTGCCAGCTCACCCACCGCTGGGGCGGGCTACACCTTC. This encodes CASSPTAGAGYTF.

This chain connects TRBV7-2 to TRBJ1-3; 7 bases map to TRBD1. J was trimmed by 0 bases and V by 5 bases; bases with no gene match: 10. Per the germline V gene, CDR1 is SGHTA and CDR2 is FQGNSA. The CDR3 length is 17 residues. The DNA of the CDR3 is TGTGCCAGCAGCCCGGCAAGGGCAGGGGGCTCTGGAAACACCATATATTTT. Translation gives CASSPARAGGSGNTIYF.